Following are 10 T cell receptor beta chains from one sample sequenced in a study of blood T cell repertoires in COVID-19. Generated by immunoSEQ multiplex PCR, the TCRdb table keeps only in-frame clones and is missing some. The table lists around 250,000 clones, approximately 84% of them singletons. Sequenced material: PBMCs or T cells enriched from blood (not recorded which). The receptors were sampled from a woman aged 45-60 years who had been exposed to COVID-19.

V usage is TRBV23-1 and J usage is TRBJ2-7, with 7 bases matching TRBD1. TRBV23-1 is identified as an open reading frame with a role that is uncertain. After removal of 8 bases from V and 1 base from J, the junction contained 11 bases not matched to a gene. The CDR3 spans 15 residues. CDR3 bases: TGCGCCAGCCAGAAGGACAGGAAGGAATCCTACGAGCAGTACTTC. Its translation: CASQKDRKESYEQYF.

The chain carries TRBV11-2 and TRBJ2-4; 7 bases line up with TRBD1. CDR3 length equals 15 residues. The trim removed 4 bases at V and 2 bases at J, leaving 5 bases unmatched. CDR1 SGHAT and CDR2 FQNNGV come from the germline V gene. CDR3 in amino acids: CASSSRQGPKNIQYF. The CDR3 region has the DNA TGTGCCAGCAGCTCACGACAGGGCCCCAAAAACATTCAGTACTTC.

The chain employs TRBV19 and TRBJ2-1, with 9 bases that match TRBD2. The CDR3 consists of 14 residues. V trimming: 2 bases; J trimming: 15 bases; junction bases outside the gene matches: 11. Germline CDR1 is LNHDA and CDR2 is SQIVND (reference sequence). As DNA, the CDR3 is TGTGCCAGTAGTATAAGATTCGCGGGGGGGCAGATGTTCTTC. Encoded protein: CASSIRFAGGQMFF.

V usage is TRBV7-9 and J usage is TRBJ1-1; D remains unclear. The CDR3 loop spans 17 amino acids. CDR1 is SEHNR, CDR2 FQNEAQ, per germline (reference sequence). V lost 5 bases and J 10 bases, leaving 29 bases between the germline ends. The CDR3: CASSPIKLGVPQAGAFF. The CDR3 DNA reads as TGTGCCAGCAGCCCCATTAAGTTAGGAGTACCGCAAGCGGGAGCTTTCTTT. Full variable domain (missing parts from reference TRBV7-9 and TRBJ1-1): DTGVSQNPRHKITKRGQNVTFRCDPISEHNRLYWYRQTLGQGPEFLTYFQNEAQLEKSRLLSDRFSAERPKGSFSTLEIQRTEQGDSAMYLCASSPIKLGVPQAGAFFGQGTRLTVV.

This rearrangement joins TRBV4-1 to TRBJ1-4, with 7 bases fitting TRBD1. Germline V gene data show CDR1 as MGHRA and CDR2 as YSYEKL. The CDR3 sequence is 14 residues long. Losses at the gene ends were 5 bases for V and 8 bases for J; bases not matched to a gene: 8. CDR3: CASSVTGEREKLFF. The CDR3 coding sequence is TGCGCCAGCAGCGTCACAGGGGAACGGGAAAAACTGTTTTTT.

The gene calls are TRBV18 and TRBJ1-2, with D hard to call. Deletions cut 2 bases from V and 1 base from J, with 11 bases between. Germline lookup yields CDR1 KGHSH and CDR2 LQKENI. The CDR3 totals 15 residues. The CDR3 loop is CASSPAERLNYGYTF. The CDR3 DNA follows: TGTGCCAGCTCACCAGCAGAGAGGCTTAACTATGGCTACACCTTC.

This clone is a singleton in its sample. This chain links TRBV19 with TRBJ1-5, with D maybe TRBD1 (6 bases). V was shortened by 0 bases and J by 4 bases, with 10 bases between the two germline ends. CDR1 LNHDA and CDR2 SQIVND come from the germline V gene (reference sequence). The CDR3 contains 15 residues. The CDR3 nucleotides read TGTGCCAGTAGTATAGAACAGGGAAGGAATCAGCCCCAGCATTTT. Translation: CASSIEQGRNQPQHF.

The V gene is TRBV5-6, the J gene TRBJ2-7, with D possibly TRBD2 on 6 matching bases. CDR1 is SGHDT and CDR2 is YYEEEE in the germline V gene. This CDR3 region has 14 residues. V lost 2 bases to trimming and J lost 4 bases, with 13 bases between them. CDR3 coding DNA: TGTGCCAGCAGCTTCGGGACTGGACTTTACGAGCAGTACTTC. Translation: CASSFGTGLYEQYF.

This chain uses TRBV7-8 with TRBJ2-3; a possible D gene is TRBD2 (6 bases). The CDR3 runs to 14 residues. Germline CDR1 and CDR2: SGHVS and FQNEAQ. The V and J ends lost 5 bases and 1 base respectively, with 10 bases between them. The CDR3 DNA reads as TGTGCCAGCAGCGCGGGGCCCCGCACAGATACGCAGTATTTT. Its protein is CASSAGPRTDTQYF.

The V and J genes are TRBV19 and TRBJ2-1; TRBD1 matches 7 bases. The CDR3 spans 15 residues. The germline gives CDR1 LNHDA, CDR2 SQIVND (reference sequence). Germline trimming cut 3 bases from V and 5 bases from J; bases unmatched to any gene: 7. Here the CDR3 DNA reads TGTGCCAGTAGTATCCCGGGACAGCAAAACAATGAGCAGTTCTTC. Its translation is CASSIPGQQNNEQFF.